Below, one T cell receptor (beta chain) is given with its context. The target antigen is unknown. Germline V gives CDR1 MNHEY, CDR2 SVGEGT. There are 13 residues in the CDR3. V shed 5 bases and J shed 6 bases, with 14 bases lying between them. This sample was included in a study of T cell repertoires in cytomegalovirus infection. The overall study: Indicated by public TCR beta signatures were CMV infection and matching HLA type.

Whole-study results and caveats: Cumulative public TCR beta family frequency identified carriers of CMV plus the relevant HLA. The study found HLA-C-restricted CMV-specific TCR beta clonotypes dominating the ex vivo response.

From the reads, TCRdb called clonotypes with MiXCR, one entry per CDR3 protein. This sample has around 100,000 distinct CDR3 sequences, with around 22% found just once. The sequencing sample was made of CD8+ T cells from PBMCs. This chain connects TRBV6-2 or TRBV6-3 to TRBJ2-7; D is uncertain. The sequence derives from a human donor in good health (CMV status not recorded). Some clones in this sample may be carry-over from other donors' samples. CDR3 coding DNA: TGTGCCAGCAGTATGGGCCGAGCTGGCGAGCAGTACTTC. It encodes CASSMGRAGEQYF.